This entry concerns a single T cell receptor beta chain. No antigen is known for it. Profiling relied on immunoSEQ multiplex PCR, and the TCRdb table lists in-frame clones only, not all of them. The table includes approximately 140,000 clones, just over 85% detected once. These data are taken from a study of cytomegalovirus exposure and HLA in healthy donors. As for the study in general: The same platform was used for the approximately 120 validation repertoires as for the roughly 730 first-cohort repertoires, as reported in a later analysis.

The donors were part of the validation cohort of 100 to 150 subjects. That cohort was separate from the first cohort, which comprised several hundred subjects. Germline CDR1 SNHLY, CDR2 FYNNEI. The length of the CDR3 is 19 residues. V dropped 6 bases and J dropped 3; count of bases not matched to a gene: 17. Findings of the study overall: There were about 160 TCR beta chains listed as cytomegalovirus-associated. A classifier reportedly called cytomegalovirus status with high sensitivity and specificity.

The sample taken for sequencing was PBMCs. The source of this sequence is a woman younger than 30 in good health and CMV-seropositive. The V call is TRBV2, the J call TRBJ2-7, with 13 nucleotides matching TRBD2. As DNA, the CDR3 is TGTGCCAGCAGGGGGGGGCCGGGACTAGCGGGAATTATCGTCTACGAGCAGTACTTC. Amino acid sequence: CASRGGPGLAGIIVYEQYF.